Below, 4 T cell receptor beta chains from the same sample are listed, as sequenced in a study of shared clonotypes between healthy human individuals. Generated by immunoSEQ multiplex PCR, the TCRdb table keeps only in-frame clones and is missing some. The sample records about 2.3 million clones, approximately 93% being singletons. The sequenced material came from naive CD4+ T cells from PBMCs. Subset denoted: CD45RA+ positively selected. These receptors came from a young man in good health. Some clones in this sample may be carry-over from other donors' samples.

The chain recombines TRBV11-3 with TRBJ2-6; D is unresolved. CDR1 and CDR2 from the germline V gene are SGHNT and YENEEA. The V gene lost 1 base and the J gene lost 3 bases, with 1 base spanning the gap. The CDR3 totals 13 residues. DNA for the CDR3: TGTGCCAGCAGCTTAGGTGGGGCCAACGTCCTGACTTTC. Its translation is CASSLGGANVLTF.

This chain uses TRBV30 with TRBJ1-2; a possible D gene is TRBD1 (5 bases). Trimming took off 0 bases at V and 7 bases at J, with 12 bases between the two ends. Looked up from germline, CDR1 is GTSNPN and CDR2 is SVGIG (reference sequence). CDR3 length: 13 amino acids. The CDR3, as DNA: TGTGCCTGGAGTGTATTGGAGGGGTCTGGCTACACCTTC. Translated, it gives CAWSVLEGSGYTF. Variable domain in full (rest from reference TRBV30 and TRBJ1-2): SQTIHQWPATLVQPVGSPLSLECTVEGTSNPNLYWYRQAAGRGLQLLFYSVGIGQISSEVPQNLSASRPQDRQFILSSKKLLLSDSGFYLCAWSVLEGSGYTFGSGTRLTVV.

Concerning this clone itself: Other DNA sequences of this sample code for an identical CDR3. CDR3 bases: TGCAGCGTTGAAGGCCAGGCCAAAAACATTCAGTACTTC. It encodes CSVEGQAKNIQYF. The rearrangement joins TRBV29-1 to TRBJ2-4; D remains ambiguous. V was pared by 1 base and J by 1 base, with 5 bases between. CDR3 size: 13 residues. Germline values: CDR1 SQVTM, CDR2 ANQGSEA.

The chain employs TRBV5-1 and TRBJ1-1; unclear D gene. CDR3 length: 11 residues. Between the trimmed V and J ends, which lost 2 bases and 7 bases, there was a span of 6 bases. The germline gives CDR1 SGHRS, CDR2 YFSETQ. CDR3: CASSFGDEAFF. The CDR3 region has the DNA TGCGCCAGCAGCTTTGGGGATGAAGCTTTCTTT.